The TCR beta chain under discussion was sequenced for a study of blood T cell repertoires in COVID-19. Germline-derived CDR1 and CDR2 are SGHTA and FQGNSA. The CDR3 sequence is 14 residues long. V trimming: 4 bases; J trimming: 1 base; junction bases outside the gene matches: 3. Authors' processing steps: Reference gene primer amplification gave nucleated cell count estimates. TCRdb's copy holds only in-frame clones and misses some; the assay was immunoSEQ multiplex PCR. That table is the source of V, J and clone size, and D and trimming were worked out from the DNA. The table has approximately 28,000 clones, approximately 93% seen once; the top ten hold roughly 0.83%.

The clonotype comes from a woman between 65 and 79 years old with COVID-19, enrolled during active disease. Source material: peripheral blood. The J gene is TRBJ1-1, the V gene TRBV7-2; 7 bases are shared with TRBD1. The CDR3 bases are TGTGCCAGCAGCTCTAGGACAGGGAACACTGAAGCTTTCTTT. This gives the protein CASSSRTGNTEAFF.